This is a list of T cell receptor beta chains from one sample in a study of cytomegalovirus exposure and HLA in healthy donors. The data were produced by immunoSEQ multiplex PCR, yet TCRdb's version contains in-frame clones alone and is incomplete. The sample shows 190,000 or so clones, roughly 80% of them seen only once. The sequenced sample was PBMCs. Every receptor here comes from a woman aged 18-29 years in good health and CMV-seropositive. Each CDR3 is given with its conserved first and last residue. The D gene is left open where the match is weak. Clone size, where shown, is once, few, many, or a class for clones that have expanded.

-,TRBV27,TRBJ1-4,-,CASSLYPGEKLFF,TGTGCCAGCAGTTTATACCCAGGTGAAAAACTGTTTTTT
TRBD2,TRBV9,TRBJ2-1,-,CASSAAGLAINEQFF,TGTGCCAGCAGCGCAGCGGGACTAGCGATCAATGAGCAGTTCTTC
TRBD2,TRBV27,TRBJ2-1,-,CASSYGGAYNEQFF,TGTGCCAGCAGTTACGGGGGGGCCTACAATGAGCAGTTCTTC
-,TRBV9,TRBJ2-1,-,CASSDLAVEQFF,TGTGCCAGCAGCGACTTAGCGGTCGAGCAGTTCTTC
TRBD1,TRBV11-3,TRBJ2-2,-,CASRTGGLSGELFF,TGTGCCAGCAGGACAGGGGGCCTGTCCGGGGAGCTGTTTTTT
-,TRBV5-6,TRBJ2-7,-,CASSLFGGKYEQYF,TGTGCCAGCAGCTTGTTCGGGGGAAAATACGAGCAGTACTTC
-,TRBV5-1,TRBJ1-2,few,CASSPGGIGNGYTF,TGCGCCAGCAGCCCTGGAGGGATAGGGAATGGCTACACCTTC
-,TRBV7-9,TRBJ1-1,-,CASSKSQGRAEAFF,TGTGCCAGCAGCAAGAGTCAGGGTCGAGCTGAAGCTTTCTTT
-,TRBV7-9,TRBJ2-7,-,CASSSPGPSYEQYF,TGTGCCAGCAGCTCCCCAGGTCCCTCCTACGAGCAGTACTTC
-,TRBV6-5,TRBJ2-2,-,CASSYFGGIATGELFF,TGTGCCAGCAGTTACTTCGGAGGCATAGCGACCGGGGAGCTGTTTTTT
-,TRBV15,TRBJ1-1,-,CATSREQGMGTEAFF,TGTGCCACCAGCAGAGAACAGGGAATGGGCACTGAAGCTTTCTTT
TRBD1,TRBV9,TRBJ1-6,-,CASSLRQGSSPLHF,TGTGCCAGCAGCCTAAGACAGGGAAGCTCACCCCTCCACTTT
-,TRBV7-2,TRBJ1-2,-,CASSLAAQDYGYTF,TGTGCCAGCAGCTTAGCTGCACAGGATTATGGCTACACCTTC
-,TRBV15,TRBJ2-5,-,CATSREVTETQYF,TGTGCCACCAGCAGGGAGGTTACGGAGACCCAGTACTTC
-,TRBV29-1,TRBJ1-2,-,CSVEEGPGVGYTF,TGCAGCGTTGAAGAAGGCCCCGGGGTGGGATACACCTTC
-,TRBV4-1,TRBJ2-5,-,CASSQDGHPQETQYF,TGCGCCAGCAGCCAGGATGGACACCCACAAGAGACCCAGTACTTC
TRBD2,TRBV4-1,TRBJ2-5,-,CASSQEGLVETQYF,TGCGCCAGCAGCCAAGAGGGACTAGTAGAGACCCAGTACTTC
TRBD1,TRBV5-1,TRBJ1-1,once,CASLKGGQLNTEAFF,TGCGCCAGCTTAAAAGGGGGACAGCTGAACACTGAAGCTTTCTTT